Here is one TCR beta chain with its context. This clone was observed a single time. Which antigen it targets is not known. Base qualities are not recorded, but no much larger clone differs from it by a single base. The data were obtained in a study of blood T cell repertoires in COVID-19 (dated by TCRdb to the early 2020s). General notes on the study: Samples covering the acute and convalescent phases of COVID-19 were provided by collaborators in the United States, Italy and Spain. The prospective study material was composed of cDNA or gDNA derived from T cells, B-cell-depleted T cells, or PBMCs. The dataset comprised deeply sampled blood TCRbeta repertoires from subjects exposed to, actively infected with, or recovered from COVID-19. The repertoires were released in a freely available public database meant as a resource for research on the immune response to SARS-CoV-2. Samples were obtained from the ongoing ImmuneRACE study (first 160 participants) and from 1,000 to 1,500 subjects provided by 6 global collaborators. Sample metadata almost always included a de-identified subject ID, COVID-19 status, age in years and sex. Where available, HLA class I and class II types were taken from metadata supplied by the sample provider and were not determined by assay-based typing. The paper's findings and limits, for the study overall: How much clinical and demographic metadata was included differed by source and by participant, and the metadata was provided uncurated.

Including cysteine and phenylalanine, the CDR3 has 17 amino acids. The retained sequence is limited to the CDR3, 51 bases, with the frame set at the first base. Reading the germline V gene gives CDR1 MDHEN and CDR2 SYDVKM. A distance of 15 bases separates the germline ends of V and J, which lose 6 bases and 0 bases respectively. One collaborating source in Seattle enrolled patients while the patients were actively infected and followed the patients over time throughout the course of disease. Each collaborating institution followed its own protocols to collect whole blood in K2EDTA tubes. Collaborator samples were shipped for TCRbeta analysis as frozen whole blood, isolated PBMCs, or DNA extracted from either sample type. TCRbeta CDR3 regions were amplified from genomic DNA by means of the immunoSEQ Assay, a bias-controlled multiplex PCR. On the study's bioinformatics: The number of nucleated cells in each sample was estimated by amplification of reference gene primers within the assay. To quantify the absolute abundance of each unique TCRbeta CDR3 rearrangement, sequence reads were collapsed and filtered. For each sample, productive Simpson clonality was calculated by taking the square root of Simpson's diversity index across productive rearrangements. This is the immuneACCESS table as TCRdb keeps it, with only in-frame sequences that have V and J called. A part of the clones is gone; compared with another copy, unresolved V genes explain less than half, and the rest is unexplained. V and J calls and clone size are copied from that table; D and trimming were computed from the DNA. The sample table shows fewer than 200,000 clones, and about 83% are seen once. The ten largest clones represent roughly an eighth of the sample.

The sequence joins TRBV28 to TRBJ1-6, with TRBD1 perhaps the D gene, on 6 matching bases. The receptor's source is a woman in her 70s with COVID-19, enrolled during active disease. The sequenced material came from peripheral blood. CDR3 sequence: CASRFTGTTSYNSPLHF. In nucleotides, the sequence is TGTGCCAGCAGGTTCACAGGGACCACCTCCTATAATTCACCCCTCCACTTT. The CDR3 plus the reference TRBV28 and TRBJ1-6 genes for the other parts give the full variable domain: DVKVTQSSRYLVKRTGEKVFLECVQDMDHENMFWYRQDPGLGLRLIYFSYDVKMKEKGDIPEGYSVSREKKERFSLILESASTNQTSMYLCASRFTGTTSYNSPLHFGNGTRLTVT.